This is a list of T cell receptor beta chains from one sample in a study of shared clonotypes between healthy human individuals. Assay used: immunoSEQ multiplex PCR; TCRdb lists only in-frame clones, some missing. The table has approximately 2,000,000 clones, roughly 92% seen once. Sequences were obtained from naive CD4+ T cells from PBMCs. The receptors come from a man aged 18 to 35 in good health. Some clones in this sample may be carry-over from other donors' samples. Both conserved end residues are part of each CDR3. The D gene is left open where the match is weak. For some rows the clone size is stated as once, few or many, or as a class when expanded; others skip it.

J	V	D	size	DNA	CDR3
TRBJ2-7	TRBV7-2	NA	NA	TGTGCCAGCAGCTGGAGTAGAGACTACGAGCAGTACTTC	CASSWSRDYEQYF
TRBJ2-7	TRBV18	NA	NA	TGTGCCAGCTCCATGACAGGAGCTATCGAGCAGTACTTC	CASSMTGAIEQYF
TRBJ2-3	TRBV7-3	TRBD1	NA	TGTGCCAGCAGCCTAGCAGGACAGGGGTCAGATACGCAGTATTTT	CASSLAGQGSDTQYF
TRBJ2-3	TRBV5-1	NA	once	TGCGCCAGCAGCCTCGGGACGTCCCCAGATACGCAGTATTTT	CASSLGTSPDTQYF
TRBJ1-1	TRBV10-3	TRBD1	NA	TGTGCCGCACAGGGGGGGAACACTGAAGCTTTCTTT	CAAQGGNTEAFF
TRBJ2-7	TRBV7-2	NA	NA	TGTGCCAGCAGCCCGACGAATTCCTACGAGCAGTACTTC	CASSPTNSYEQYF
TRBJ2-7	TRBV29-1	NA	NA	TGCAGCGTCGGGACCGTAGCATACGAGCAGTACTTC	CSVGTVAYEQYF
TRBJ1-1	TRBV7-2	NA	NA	TGTGCCAGCAGCTACGACACGACCAACACTGAAGCTTTCTTT	CASSYDTTNTEAFF
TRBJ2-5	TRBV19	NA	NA	TGTGCCAGTAGTCGGGCAGGGCGGGAGACCCAGTACTTC	CASSRAGRETQYF
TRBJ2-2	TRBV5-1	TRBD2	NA	TGCGCCAGCAGCTTGGTAGCGGGGACGAACACCGGGGAGCTGTTTTTT	CASSLVAGTNTGELFF
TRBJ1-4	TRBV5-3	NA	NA	TGTGCCAGAAGCTTGGAGAGGGGGGCGAATGAAAAACTGTTTTTT	CARSLERGANEKLFF
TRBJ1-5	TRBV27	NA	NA	TGTGCCAGCAGTTGGTTGGGGCAGCCCCAGCATTTT	CASSWLGQPQHF
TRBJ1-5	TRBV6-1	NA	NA	TGTGCCAGCAGTGAGACAGTGTTGCAGCCCCAGCATTTT	CASSETVLQPQHF
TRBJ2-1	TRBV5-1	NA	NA	TGCGCCAGCAGCCCCGGGACACCCCCGAAGAATGAGCAGTTCTTC	CASSPGTPPKNEQFF
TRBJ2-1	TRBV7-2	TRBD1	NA	TGTGCCAGCAGCTTAGGTTGGGACAGTACCTACAATGAGCAGTTCTTC	CASSLGWDSTYNEQFF
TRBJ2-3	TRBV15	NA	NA	TGTGCCACCAGCAGAGGTAATCGTTCCCCACGAGATACGCAGTATTTT	CATSRGNRSPRDTQYF
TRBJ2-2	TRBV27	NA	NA	TGTGCCAGCAGTTTTTTGGGTACCGGGGAGCTGTTTTTT	CASSFLGTGELFF
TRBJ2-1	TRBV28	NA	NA	TGTGCCAGCAGCCAAGAGTATGAGCAGTTCTTC	CASSQEYEQFF
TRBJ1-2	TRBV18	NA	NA	TGTGCCAGCTCACCCTTAGTACAGGACAACTATGGCTACACCTTC	CASSPLVQDNYGYTF
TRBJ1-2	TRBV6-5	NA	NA	TGTGCCAGCAGTTACCTGAGTGGGGCGAATGGCTACACCTTC	CASSYLSGANGYTF
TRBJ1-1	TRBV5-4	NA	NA	TGTGCCAGCAGCTTAACGTCAGGGAACACTGAAGCTTTCTTT	CASSLTSGNTEAFF
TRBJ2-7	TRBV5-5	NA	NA	TGTGCCAGCAGCCATACCGGGAGCTCCTACGAGCAGTACTTC	CASSHTGSSYEQYF
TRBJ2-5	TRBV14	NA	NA	TGTGCCAGCAGCCAAAGTCCAATCCGCGAGACCCAGTACTTC	CASSQSPIRETQYF
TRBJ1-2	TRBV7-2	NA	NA	TGTGCCAGCAGCAACAGGGATAACTATGGCTACACCTTC	CASSNRDNYGYTF
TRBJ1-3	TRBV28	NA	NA	TGTGCCAGCAGTTCGGCGCAGTCCTCTGGAAACACCATATATTTT	CASSSAQSSGNTIYF
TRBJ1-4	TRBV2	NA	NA	TGTGCCAGCAGTGAAAGGGGCGCAACTAATGAAAAACTGTTTTTT	CASSERGATNEKLFF
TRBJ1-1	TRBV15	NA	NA	TGTGCCACCAGCAGAGATCGAGGGGCGGGCACTGAAGCTTTCTTT	CATSRDRGAGTEAFF
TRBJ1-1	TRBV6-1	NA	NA	TGTGCCAGCAGTGAGGCAGGGCGAGGGTACACTGAAGCTTTCTTT	CASSEAGRGYTEAFF
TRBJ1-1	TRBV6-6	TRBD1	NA	TGTGCCAGCAGCCTCAGGGGGGGGGACACTGAAGCTTTCTTT	CASSLRGGDTEAFF
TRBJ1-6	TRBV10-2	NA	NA	TGCGCCAGCAGTGAGTCTATTGGAGGCAGCTCCTATAATTCACCCCTCCACTTT	CASSESIGGSSYNSPLHF
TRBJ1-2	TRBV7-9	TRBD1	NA	TGTGCCAGCAGCCTAGGACAGGGGATGTGGGGCTACACCTTC	CASSLGQGMWGYTF
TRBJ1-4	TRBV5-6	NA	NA	TGTGCCAGCAGCACCCAGGTGGGGGTGGCGAAGGAAAAACTGTTTTTT	CASSTQVGVAKEKLFF
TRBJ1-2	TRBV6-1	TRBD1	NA	TGTGCCAGCAGTGAAGCATCGGGACAGAACTATGGCTACACCTTC	CASSEASGQNYGYTF
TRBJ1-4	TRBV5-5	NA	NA	TGTGCCAGCAGCGGACCGGCAACTAATGAAAAACTGTTTTTT	CASSGPATNEKLFF
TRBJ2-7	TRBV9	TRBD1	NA	TGTGCCAGCTCCCCCTACGGGACAGGGTCCTACGAGCAGTACTTC	CASSPYGTGSYEQYF
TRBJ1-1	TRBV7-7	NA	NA	TGTGCCAGCAGCTCGCTACCGAACACTGAAGCTTTCTTT	CASSSLPNTEAFF
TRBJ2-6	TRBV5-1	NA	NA	TGCGCCAGCAGCCCCTCTATAGGTGGGGCCAACGTCCTGACTTTC	CASSPSIGGANVLTF
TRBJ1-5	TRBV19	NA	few	TGTGCCAGTAGTACTGGATCTTTTCAGCCCCAGCATTTT	CASSTGSFQPQHF
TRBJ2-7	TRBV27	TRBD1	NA	TGTGCCAGCAGTTTCTACCAACCGGACAGGGTATCCCACGAGCAGTACTTC	CASSFYQPDRVSHEQYF
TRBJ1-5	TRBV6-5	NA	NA	TGTGCCAGCAGTCCGGGGCACAATCAGCCCCAGCATTTT	CASSPGHNQPQHF
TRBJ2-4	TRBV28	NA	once	TGTGCCAGCAGTTTAGGGAGTGCCAAAAACATTCAGTACTTC	CASSLGSAKNIQYF
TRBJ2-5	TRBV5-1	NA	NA	TGCGCCAGCAGCTTGGGAGGGCTGCCTGGGGAGACCCAGTACTTC	CASSLGGLPGETQYF
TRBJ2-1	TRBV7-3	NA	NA	TGTGCCAGCAGCTTAATGTCTAGCGTGAGCAATGAGCAGTTCTTC	CASSLMSSVSNEQFF
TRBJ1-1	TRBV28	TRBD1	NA	TGTGCCAGCTTACCCTACAGGGGGCGGGCTGAAGCTTTCTTT	CASLPYRGRAEAFF
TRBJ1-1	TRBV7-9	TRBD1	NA	TGTGCCAGCAGTCCGGGACAGGGGACTGAAGCTTTCTTT	CASSPGQGTEAFF
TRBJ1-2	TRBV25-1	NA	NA	TGTGCCAGCAATGCCGGGCCCCGCTATGGCTACACCTTC	CASNAGPRYGYTF